The 24 T cell receptor beta chains below come from one sample, sequenced in a study of T cells in Graves' hyperthyroidism and ophthalmopathy. Researchers amplified the TCR beta CDR3 regions from RNA transcripts. The TCR CDR3 first-round RT-PCR relied on the HTBI primer set. TCRdb fed the multiplex PCR reads into MiXCR, producing one record per CDR3 protein. The profile shows under 350,000 distinct CDR3 sequences, 13% of them singletons. Specimen: blood. The receptors shown here come from a woman in her twenties or thirties with Graves' hyperthyroidism that later progressed to Graves' ophthalmopathy.

This clonotype was observed a handful of times. This chain connects TRBV5-4 to TRBJ1-6, with D hard to call. This CDR3 contains 15 residues. V was trimmed by 0 bases and J by 8 bases, leaving 12 bases between them. Germline V gives CDR1 SGHNT, CDR2 YYREEE (reference sequence). The CDR3 loop is CASSLAPQDHSPLHF. The CDR3 bases are TGTGCCAGCAGCTTGGCCCCCCAGGATCATTCACCCCTCCACTTT.

In its sample, this clonotype was seen many times. This chain joins TRBV28 and TRBJ2-7; no clear D gene. The CDR3 runs 14 residues. Germline CDR1 is MDHEN and CDR2 is SYDVKM. V lost 3 bases and J 0 bases, leaving 9 bases between the germline ends. The CDR3 reads CASSFRGYSYEQYF. The DNA of the CDR3 is TGTGCCAGCAGTTTTCGCGGATACTCCTACGAGCAGTACTTC.

This clonotype was detected ten times or more. The chain joins TRBV27 to TRBJ2-7, with no clear D. Trimming removed 3 bases from V and 1 base from J, with 10 bases in between. There are 14 residues in the CDR3. CDR1 is MNHEY, CDR2 SMNVEV, per germline (reference sequence). The CDR3 DNA reads TGTGCCAGCAGTTTCGAGGCCCAGTCCTACGAGCAGTACTTC. Translation: CASSFEAQSYEQYF.

V gene TRBV19 combines with J gene TRBJ2-1; TRBD2 is a possible D gene (5 bases). Trimming shortened V by 7 bases and J by 0 bases, and 10 bases separated the two germline ends. Germline values: CDR1 LNHDA, CDR2 SQIVND (reference sequence). The CDR3 is made up of 14 amino acids. The CDR3 region has the DNA TGTGCCAGTACGGGCGGGTTCTCCTACAATGAGCAGTTCTTC. This encodes CASTGGFSYNEQFF.

At least ten counts were recorded for this clonotype. The V and J genes are TRBV12-3 or TRBV12-4 and TRBJ2-7; tentative D call: TRBD1 (6 bases). V was clipped by 3 bases and J by 6 bases, with 15 bases between them. The CDR3 has 14 residues. CDR3 in DNA: TGTGCCAGCAGTTTGGGACAAGCCATCTCCGAGCAGTACTTC. Translated, it gives CASSLGQAISEQYF.

The rearrangement joins TRBV19 to TRBJ1-2; no reliable D call. Germline loops: CDR1 LNHDA, CDR2 SQIVND (reference sequence). V was pared by 3 bases and J by 4 bases, with 9 bases between. The CDR3 length is 13 residues. DNA for the CDR3: TGTGCCAGTAGTATTACGGAGTCCTATGGCTACACCTTC. It translates to CASSITESYGYTF.

In this sample, this clonotype turned up many times. This sequence joins TRBV27 and TRBJ1-2; D remains unclear. V lost 3 bases, J lost 3 bases, and 8 bases lay in between. The CDR3 consists of 13 residues. Germline CDR1 reads MNHEY; CDR2 reads SMNVEV (reference sequence). CDR3 coding DNA: TGTGCCAGCAGTTTTGGCGTGGACTATGGCTACACCTTC. This translates into CASSFGVDYGYTF.

This clonotype has a count of ten or more. The V gene is TRBV20-1, the J gene TRBJ2-1; D gene uncertain. V was shortened by 0 bases and J by 2 bases, with 8 bases between the two germline ends. Germline-derived CDR1 and CDR2 are DFQATT and SNEGSKA (reference sequence). This CDR3 is 14 amino acids long. The CDR3 spells CSARDLRTYNEQFF. CDR3 in DNA: TGCAGTGCTAGAGATCTAAGGACCTACAATGAGCAGTTCTTC.

This clonotype showed up many times. One end of the junction is discordant with germline, which a read error may explain. J is TRBJ1-4 and V is TRBV7-7; the D gene is possibly TRBD1 (6 bases). This CDR3 is built from 15 residues. Germline CDR1 SSHAT, CDR2 FNYEAQ (reference sequence). The CDR3 spells CASRPPRGEKEKLFF. The CDR3 bases are TGTGCTAGCAGACCCCCTAGGGGGGAAAAGGAAAAACTGTTTTTT.

At least ten counts were recorded for this clonotype. This chain joins TRBV28 and TRBJ2-1; 10 positions agree with TRBD2. CDR1 is MDHEN, CDR2 SYDVKM, per germline. With V trimmed by 2 bases and J by 6 bases, 13 bases remained unmatched. This CDR3 is 18 amino acids long. Written as DNA, the CDR3 is TGTGCCAGCAGTTTAGGGACTGAGCGGGAGGGCCGTATCAATGAGCAGTTCTTC. Protein product: CASSLGTEREGRINEQFF.

This clonotype appeared many times. The CDR3 is CASYEQYF. Here the CDR3 DNA reads TGTGCCTCCTACGAGCAGTACTTC. The chain couples TRBV7-8 to TRBJ2-7, with D unclear. Deletions cut 11 bases from V and 1 base from J, with 0 bases between. The CDR3 loop spans 8 amino acids. Per germline, CDR1 SGHVS and CDR2 FQNEAQ.

This clonotype was seen a handful of times. The chain joins TRBV11-1 to TRBJ2-6, with a tentative D call TRBD1 (6 bases). CDR1 is SGHAT and CDR2 is FQDESV in the germline V gene (reference sequence). Between the trimmed V and J ends, which lost 2 bases and 3 bases, there was a span of 17 bases. The CDR3 extends over 18 amino acids. CDR3 coding DNA: TGTGCCAGCAGCTTAAATGGGGCAGGGGCTAGTGGGGCCAACGTCCTGACTTTC. It codes for CASSLNGAGASGANVLTF.

In this sample, this clonotype turned up many times. The CDR3 spells CASSPPQGPETQYF. CDR3 sequence (DNA): TGTGCCAGCAGTCCCCCACAGGGTCCAGAGACCCAGTACTTC. The chain carries TRBV28 and TRBJ2-5; perhaps TRBD1 as D (6 bases). In germline, CDR1 is MDHEN, CDR2 SYDVKM. The CDR3 covers 14 residues. Trimming cost V 5 bases and J 4 bases, with 14 bases left between them.

This clonotype was picked up many times. The chain carries TRBV20-1 and TRBJ1-1; no reliable D call. Germline loops: CDR1 DFQATT, CDR2 SNEGSKA (reference sequence). CDR3 length: 9 residues. CDR3 sequence reads: CRGATEAFF. The CDR3 DNA reads TGCAGGGGTGCCACTGAAGCTTTCTTT.

A word on this clonotype: A much larger clone differs from this one at a single base, so this may be a read error. The chain uses TRBV30 and TRBJ1-1, with D possibly being TRBD1 (6 bases). The CDR3 loop spans 15 amino acids. CDR1 and CDR2 (germline): GTSNPN, SVGIG (reference sequence). The CDR3, as DNA: TGTGCCTGGAAAGGGGGGGCGGAGGGGCGAACTGAAGCTTCCTTT. It yields the protein CAWKGGAEGRTEASF.

This clonotype was detected ten times or more. This sequence joins TRBV28 and TRBJ2-5; 8 bases match TRBD2. Trimming took 6 bases from V and 0 from J; bases not matched to a gene: 15. This CDR3 has 18 residues. Germline V lookup: CDR1 MDHEN, CDR2 SYDVKM. The CDR3 region has the DNA TGTGCCAGCAGCGTAGCCCGGACTAGCTTCCCGTACCAAGAGACCCAGTACTTC. Translating it yields CASSVARTSFPYQETQYF.

This clonotype occurred many times. V and J are TRBV20-1 and TRBJ2-1; D not certain. The CDR3 runs to 14 residues. V was clipped by 4 bases and J by 1 base, with 11 bases between them. Germline V gives CDR1 DFQATT, CDR2 SNEGSKA (reference sequence). CDR3 in amino acids: CSATPVISYNEQFF. The CDR3, as DNA: TGCAGTGCTACCCCCGTGATATCCTACAATGAGCAGTTCTTC.

This clonotype has ten or more counts. J is TRBJ2-7 and V is TRBV12-3 or TRBV12-4; no definite D call. This CDR3 is 14 amino acids long. Trimming left V 6 bases short and J 5 bases short, with 17 bases between. CDR3 sequence: CASRPSRRSDEQYF. In nucleotides, the CDR3 is TGTGCCAGCAGGCCCTCGAGGAGAAGCGACGAGCAGTACTTC.

This clonotype came up many times. This chain links TRBV20-1 with TRBJ1-2, with TRBD1 matching over 8 bases. This CDR3 has 12 amino acids. Germline assignment: CDR1 DFQATT and CDR2 SNEGSKA (reference sequence). The junction had 1 base not matched to a gene; V was cut back by 0 bases and J by 7 bases. CDR3 loop: CSARETGVGYTF. CDR3 sequence (DNA): TGCAGTGCTAGAGAGACAGGGGTTGGCTACACCTTC.

This clonotype has a count of ten or more. The CDR3 here is CASSLQDPSPYEQYF. CDR3 DNA: TGTGCCAGCAGCTTACAAGATCCGAGCCCCTACGAGCAGTACTTC. The chain couples TRBV7-9 to TRBJ2-7, with D unclear. There are 15 residues in the CDR3. V was shortened by 2 bases and J by 2 bases, with 13 bases between the two germline ends. CDR1 and CDR2 from the germline V gene are SEHNR and FQNEAQ (reference sequence).

This clonotype was seen at least ten times. This chain uses TRBV3-1 with TRBJ1-6, with D tentatively TRBD1 (5 bases). The germline V gene encodes CDR1 LGHDT and CDR2 YNNKEL (reference sequence). Trimming cost V 3 bases and J 13 bases, with 25 bases left between them. The CDR3 extends over 17 amino acids. The CDR3 sequence: CASSQSGTLNIGKPLHF. The CDR3 DNA reads TGTGCCAGCAGCCAGTCCGGGACCCTTAACATAGGGAAGCCCCTCCACTTT.

In this sample, this clonotype turned up many times. This sequence joins TRBV10-3 and TRBJ2-1, with D unresolved. The CDR3 length is 13 residues. Trimming stripped 8 bases from V and 5 bases from J, with 13 bases between. Germline CDR1 ENHRY, CDR2 SYGVKD. For the CDR3, the DNA is TGTGCCATCGGACCTTATTCCGACAATGAGCAGTTCTTC. It translates to CAIGPYSDNEQFF.

There are a few counts of this clonotype. This chain uses TRBV28 with TRBJ2-1, with 8 bases matching TRBD2. The germline V gene has CDR1 MDHEN and CDR2 SYDVKM. V lost 8 bases and J lost 4; bases outside the gene matches: 4. There are 13 residues in the CDR3. CDR3 loop: CASETSAYNEQFF. The DNA of the CDR3 is TGTGCCAGCGAGACTAGCGCATACAATGAGCAGTTCTTC.

This clonotype was seen many times. The chain is built from TRBV7-2 and TRBJ2-7; D might be TRBD1 (6 bases). CDR3 length: 15 residues. Trimming left V 5 bases short and J 3 bases short, with 17 bases between. Germline V gene lookup returns CDR1 SGHTA and CDR2 FQGNSA. CDR3 in DNA: TGTGCCAGCAGCACCACCGGGACAACCGTCTACGAGCAGTACTTC. This encodes CASSTTGTTVYEQYF.